This passage covers 31 T cell receptor beta chains from one sample sequenced in a study of breast tumors, draining lymph nodes, adjacent tissues. TCRdb re-called the multiplex PCR reads with MiXCR, one entry per CDR3 protein. The repertoire has around 300,000 distinct CDR3 sequences, 30% to 35% of them found once; the top ten carry 1.1%. Axillary draining lymph nodes of breast cancer patients supplied the node samples. The source material was axillary lymph node tissue. These TCRs come from a female donor with breast cancer. Some clones in this sample may be carry-over from other donors' samples.

The table lists this clonotype with a few counts. This chain connects TRBV6-2 or TRBV6-3 to TRBJ2-7; D not certain. Germline lookup yields CDR1 MNHEY and CDR2 SVGEGT. CDR3 size: 13 residues. The V end was cut by 0 bases, the J end by 3 bases, with 6 bases between. In DNA, the CDR3 is TGTGCCAGCAGTTACTCGAACTACTACGAGCAGTACTTC. Translated, it gives CASSYSNYYEQYF.

On this clonotype: A much larger clone is a single base away; this may be a read error. CDR3 DNA: TGTGCCAGCGGCCTTCTACTAGCTGCTAGCTACGAGCAGTACTTC. Amino acid sequence: CASGLLLAASYEQYF. This rearrangement joins TRBV6-1 to TRBJ2-7; D may be TRBD2 (6 bases). Germline V CDR1 and CDR2: MNHNS, SASEGT. The V end lost 8 bases, the J end lost 3 bases, and 20 bases lay between the germline ends. This CDR3 is 15 amino acids long.

This clonotype has a count of ten or more. The chain joins TRBV5-4 to TRBJ2-7, with D hard to call. Between the trimmed V and J ends, which lost 4 bases and 5 bases, there was a span of 10 bases. The CDR3 extends over 12 amino acids. Germline CDR1 is SGHNT and CDR2 is YYREEE (reference sequence). The CDR3 nucleotides read TGTGCCAGCAGCAGGAGTCCCGACGAGCAGTACTTC. As protein: CASSRSPDEQYF.

This clonotype was seen at least ten times. V gene TRBV9 combines with J gene TRBJ1-3, with TRBD1 identical over 7 bases. Germline CDR1 SGDLS, CDR2 YYNGEE. The J segment lost 0 bases and the V segment lost 4 bases, leaving 4 bases of the junction unmatched. The CDR3 runs to 15 residues. CDR3 residues: CASSSRTGSGNTIYF. The DNA of the CDR3 is TGTGCCAGCAGCTCCCGGACAGGCTCTGGAAACACCATATATTTT.

This clonotype has ten or more counts. The chain couples TRBV11-3 to TRBJ2-7; no reliable D call. CDR1 SGHNT and CDR2 YENEEA come from the germline V gene. The CDR3 extends over 16 amino acids. The V gene lost 3 bases and the J gene lost 1 base, with 16 bases spanning the gap. Written as DNA, the CDR3 is TGTGCCAGCAGCTTTAGTAGGTCAGCCCTATCCTACGAGCAGTACTTC. It codes for CASSFSRSALSYEQYF. Combining the CDR3 with reference TRBV11-3 and TRBJ2-7 gives the whole variable domain EAGVVQSPRYKIIEKKQPVAFWCNPISGHNTLYWYLQNLGQGPELLIRYENEEAVDDSQLPKDRFSAERLKGVDSTLKIQPAELGDSAVYLCASSFSRSALSYEQYFGPGTRLTVT.

The chain has TRBV6-2 or TRBV6-3 and TRBJ2-2, with TRBD2 as a possible D gene (5 bases). The CDR3 consists of 18 residues. V was shortened by 7 bases and J by 8 bases, with 29 bases between the two germline ends. Germline V gene sequence: CDR1 MNHEY, CDR2 SVGEGT. The CDR3 sequence is CASTNPKEAAPEKGELFF. In DNA form, the CDR3 reads TGTGCCAGCACTAACCCGAAGGAGGCGGCGCCGGAAAAAGGGGAGCTGTTTTTT.

This clonotype was seen repeatedly, ten times or more. The chain combines TRBV19 with TRBJ2-1; D is perhaps TRBD2 (5 bases). V lost 1 base and J lost 3, with 19 bases in between. Germline loops: CDR1 LNHDA, CDR2 SQIVND (reference sequence). The CDR3 loop spans 18 amino acids. CDR3 in DNA: TGTGCCAGTAGTATAGGTGCGGCTAGCCAGCAGTTCTACAATGAGCAGTTCTTC. As protein: CASSIGAASQQFYNEQFF.

This clonotype was counted at least ten times. The V gene is TRBV20-1, the J gene TRBJ2-3; D is undetermined. There are 15 residues in the CDR3. The V end lost 0 bases, the J end lost 2 bases, and 12 bases lay between the germline ends. Germline V gene lookup returns CDR1 DFQATT and CDR2 SNEGSKA (reference sequence). The CDR3 sequence: CSARDSYTFTDTQYF. The DNA of the CDR3 is TGCAGTGCTAGAGATAGCTACACTTTCACAGATACGCAGTATTTT.

There are many counts of this clonotype. The chain couples TRBV20-1 to TRBJ2-3, with a possible D match to TRBD1 (5 bases). The V gene lost 6 bases and the J gene lost 4 bases, with 17 bases spanning the gap. The CDR3 loop spans 14 amino acids. Germline V gives CDR1 DFQATT, CDR2 SNEGSKA (reference sequence). The CDR3, as DNA: TGCAGTGCACAGGACCTCCGAGCAGCAGATACGCAGTATTTT. It encodes CSAQDLRAADTQYF.

This sequence joins TRBV3-1 and TRBJ2-7; D unclear. The length of the CDR3 is 13 residues. V shed 1 base and J shed 3 bases, with 7 bases lying between them. The germline gives CDR1 LGHDT, CDR2 YNNKEL (reference sequence). The DNA of the CDR3 is TGTGCCAGCAGCCAAGCCTCCTTCTACGAGCAGTACTTC. It is translated as CASSQASFYEQYF.

This clonotype was detected a few times. A much larger clone lies a single base off, so this may be a read error. This chain uses TRBV9 with TRBJ2-2; possible D gene TRBD2, 6 bases. Per the germline V gene, CDR1 is SGDLS and CDR2 is YYNGEE. This CDR3 is built from 14 residues. CDR3 nucleotide sequence: TGTGCCAGTCACCCCGGAGGGAACACCGGGGAGCTGCTTTTT. It specifies CASHPGGNTGELLF.

This clonotype has ten or more counts. The chain links TRBV11-2 to TRBJ2-1; no clear D. CDR3 length: 13 amino acids. CDR1 SGHAT and CDR2 FQNNGV come from the germline V gene. V gave up 1 base and J gave up 7 bases, with 8 bases separating them. The CDR3: CASSLGRINEQFF. CDR3 sequence (DNA): TGTGCCAGCAGCTTAGGAAGGATTAATGAGCAGTTCTTC.

This clonotype was seen ten or more times. The chain is built from TRBV20-1 and TRBJ2-3; either TRBD1 or TRBD2 may fit D (5 bases each). Trimming left V 6 bases short and J 1 base short, with 23 bases between. Germline CDR1 and CDR2: DFQATT and SNEGSKA (reference sequence). The CDR3 totals 17 residues. As DNA, the CDR3 is TGCAGTGCCACCCGAACTAGGGGTAAAGGGGGCACAGATACGCAGTATTTT. Translation gives CSATRTRGKGGTDTQYF.

This clonotype was counted ten times or more. The J gene is TRBJ2-7, the V gene TRBV6-6, with a possible D match to TRBD2 (5 bases). This CDR3 contains 15 residues. V shed 7 bases and J shed 0 bases, with 16 bases lying between them. Per germline, CDR1 MNHNY and CDR2 SVGAGI (reference sequence). Here the CDR3 DNA reads TGTGCCAGCACCGAATCTAGCTACGGCTCCTACGAGCAGTACTTC. It encodes CASTESSYGSYEQYF.

The chain links TRBV6-2 or TRBV6-3 to TRBJ2-1, with 14 bases lining up with TRBD2. The CDR3 is made up of 16 amino acids. Trimming removed 2 bases from V and 9 bases from J; junction bases left unmatched: 6. Germline CDR1 and CDR2: MNHEY and SVGEGT. The CDR3 bases are TGTGCCAGCAGTTACGGGGCGACTAGCGGGAGGGGTGAGCAGTTCTTC. Amino acids: CASSYGATSGRGEQFF.

The gene calls are TRBV10-2 and TRBJ2-3; perhaps D is TRBD1 or TRBD2 (5 bases each). CDR1 is WSHSY and CDR2 is SAAADI in the germline V gene. The CDR3 spans 18 residues. Trimming shortened V by 1 base and J by 2 bases, and 19 bases separated the two germline ends. In nucleotides, the CDR3 is TGCGCCAGCAGTGAGTTCGGGACCCCTAGGGAGACCACAGATACGCAGTATTTT. This codes for CASSEFGTPRETTDTQYF.

In this sample, this clonotype turned up many times. The rearrangement joins TRBV20-1 to TRBJ2-4; D is tentatively TRBD1 or TRBD2 (5 bases each). CDR1 and CDR2 (germline): DFQATT, SNEGSKA (reference sequence). Trimming took 5 bases from V and 8 from J, leaving 19 bases between them. This CDR3 is 14 amino acids long. As DNA, the CDR3 is TGCAGTGCTGTCCCAGGGCTAGCTGGGGACATTCAGTACTTC. Translation: CSAVPGLAGDIQYF.

This clonotype was recorded many times. The chain has TRBV13 and TRBJ2-2; 8 bases fit TRBD2. The CDR3 is 18 amino acids. CDR1 and CDR2 from the germline V gene are PRHDT and FYEKMQ (reference sequence). The V and J ends lost 1 base and 6 bases, in that order; junction bases with no gene match: 13. CDR3 nucleotides: TGTGCCAGCAGCTTAGATAGCTTCCTAGGCGGGAGGTCCGGGGAGCTGTTTTTT. Its translation is CASSLDSFLGGRSGELFF.

This clonotype was observed at least ten times. The gene calls are TRBV4-2 and TRBJ2-2, with D perhaps matching TRBD2 (6 bases). With 1 base removed from V and 6 bases from J, the gap between germline ends came to 12 bases. The CDR3 totals 15 residues. Per the germline V gene, CDR1 is LGHNA and CDR2 is YNFKEQ. The CDR3 reads CASSQVVGEAGELFF. The CDR3 nucleotides read TGTGCCAGCAGCCAAGTGGTAGGGGAGGCCGGGGAGCTGTTTTTT.

V usage is TRBV13 and J usage is TRBJ1-6; the match to TRBD1 covers 7 bases. Unmatched junction bases numbered 6, after V lost 1 base and J lost 9 bases. CDR3 length: 15 amino acids. The V gene's germline CDR1 is PRHDT and CDR2 FYEKMQ (reference sequence). CDR3 region: CASSLEAGGRSPLHF. The DNA of the CDR3 is TGTGCCAGCAGCTTAGAAGCAGGGGGTCGTTCACCCCTCCACTTT.

In this sample, this clonotype turned up many times. The chain is built from TRBV3-1 and TRBJ1-6; D is undetermined. Trimming cost V 3 bases and J 7 bases, with 16 bases left between them. Germline CDR1 and CDR2: LGHDT and YNNKEL (reference sequence). This CDR3 is built from 16 residues. As DNA, the CDR3 is TGTGCCAGCAGCCACGCCTCTCGACGGCAGAATTCACCCCTCCACTTT. It encodes CASSHASRRQNSPLHF.

The rearrangement links TRBV9 to TRBJ2-3; 7 bases match TRBD1. V trimming: 6 bases; J trimming: 7 bases; junction bases outside the gene matches: 17. The CDR3 spans 16 residues. In germline, CDR1 is SGDLS, CDR2 YYNGEE. The CDR3 DNA reads as TGTGCCAGCACCCCCTTCGGGGACAGAGGCAAAAATACGCAGTATTTT. Translation: CASTPFGDRGKNTQYF.

On this clonotype: A much larger clone lies a single base off, so this may be a read error. The rearrangement uses TRBV4-3 and TRBJ2-3; 7 bases align to TRBD2. The CDR3 totals 15 residues. The V gene end was trimmed by 3 bases and the J gene end by 7 bases; junction bases not matched to a gene: 10. The germline gives CDR1 LGHNA, CDR2 YSLEER. The CDR3 region is CASSQHGLGANTQYF. The DNA for the CDR3 is TGCGCCAGCAGCCAGCACGGACTAGGCGCAAATACGCAGTATTTT.

This clonotype was recorded many times. The V gene is TRBV5-4, the J gene TRBJ2-1, with a possible D match to TRBD2 (5 bases). Germline-derived CDR1 and CDR2 are SGHNT and YYREEE (reference sequence). This CDR3 spans 15 amino acids. V gave up 2 bases and J gave up 0 bases, with 9 bases separating them. The chain's CDR3 is CASSFGISSYNEQFF. Here the CDR3 DNA reads TGTGCCAGCAGCTTCGGGATTAGCTCCTACAATGAGCAGTTCTTC.

This clonotype was seen repeatedly, ten times or more. CDR3 residues: CASSLGAGPYEQYF. DNA for the CDR3: TGTGCCAGCAGCTTAGGAGCGGGGCCCTACGAGCAGTACTTC. The J gene is TRBJ2-7, the V gene TRBV7-8; 7 bases agree with TRBD2. With V trimmed by 1 base and J by 2 bases, 2 bases remained unmatched. Germline CDR1 is SGHVS and CDR2 is FQNEAQ. The CDR3 totals 14 residues.

This clonotype has more than one count but fewer than ten. Possible read error: a much larger clone is one base away. The V call is TRBV6-1, the J call TRBJ2-7, with 9 bases lining up with TRBD1. This CDR3 comprises 15 residues. The ends lost 6 bases at V and 3 bases at J; junction bases unmatched: 9. In germline, CDR1 is MNHNS, CDR2 SASEGT. CDR3 residues: CASSLLTGQGYEQYF. The CDR3 bases are TGTGCCAGCAGCCTCTTAACGGGACAGGGCTACGAGCAGTACTTC.

This clonotype was detected many times. The genes are TRBV30 and TRBJ1-6, with D possibly being TRBD1 (5 bases). Germline V lookup: CDR1 GTSNPN, CDR2 SVGIG (reference sequence). This CDR3 comprises 16 residues. Trimming cost V 0 bases and J 7 bases, with 16 bases left between them. CDR3 bases: TGTGCCTGGAGTGTGGTGTCGGGACCAAAAAATTCACCCCTCCACTTT. Protein product: CAWSVVSGPKNSPLHF.

This clonotype was observed many times. The gene calls are TRBV6-1 and TRBJ2-5, with D perhaps TRBD2 (5 bases). The germline gives CDR1 MNHNS, CDR2 SASEGT. The CDR3 consists of 14 residues. Trimming shortened V by 2 bases and J by 5 bases, and 12 bases separated the two germline ends. CDR3 in DNA: TGTGCCAGCAGTGAACCAGGCCAGCGGGAGACCCAGTACTTC. This gives the protein CASSEPGQRETQYF.

This clonotype was counted at least ten times. V is TRBV11-3 and J is TRBJ2-2; TRBD2 matches at 7 bases. Looked up from germline, CDR1 is SGHNT and CDR2 is YENEEA. CDR3 length: 16 residues. Trimming took 3 bases from V and 3 from J; bases not matched to a gene: 7. The CDR3 bases are TGTGCCAGCAGCTTTCTGTGGGGGAGGGACACCGGGGAGCTGTTTTTT. This encodes CASSFLWGRDTGELFF. Combining the CDR3 with reference TRBV11-3 and TRBJ2-2 gives the whole variable domain EAGVVQSPRYKIIEKKQPVAFWCNPISGHNTLYWYLQNLGQGPELLIRYENEEAVDDSQLPKDRFSAERLKGVDSTLKIQPAELGDSAVYLCASSFLWGRDTGELFFGEGSRLTVL.

The chain recombines TRBV5-5 with TRBJ2-5, with TRBD2 as a possible D gene (6 bases). Trimming cost V 5 bases and J 5 bases, with 13 bases left between them. CDR1 SGHKS and CDR2 YYEKEE come from the germline V gene (reference sequence). The CDR3 is made up of 13 amino acids. CDR3 sequence (DNA): TGTGCCAGCAGGGATGGGAGGCGGGAGACCCAGTACTTC. Its translation: CASRDGRRETQYF.

This clonotype was seen repeatedly, ten times or more. The chain couples TRBV5-1 to TRBJ2-1, with TRBD2 matching 9 bases. The germline CDR1 and CDR2 sequences are SGHRS and YFSETQ. V gave up 1 base and J gave up 6 bases; unmatched junction bases: 2. The CDR3 loop spans 14 amino acids. CDR3 bases: TGCGCCAGCAGCTTGACAGCGGGGGGCAATGAGCAGTTCTTC. As protein: CASSLTAGGNEQFF.